These 22 T cell receptor beta chains were all obtained from the same sample, sequenced in a study of blood T cell repertoires in COVID-19. Sequenced by immunoSEQ multiplex PCR; TCRdb stores in-frame clones only, minus some. The data hold around 140,000 clones, with over 75% observed a single time. Sequencing was performed on peripheral blood. All receptors come from a man between 65 and 85 years old with active COVID-19.

The rearrangement links TRBV6-5 to TRBJ1-2; the match to TRBD1 covers 7 bases. The CDR3 length is 15 residues. V lost 6 bases to trimming and J lost 0 bases; unmatched junction nucleotides: 7. The germline V gene encodes CDR1 MNHEY and CDR2 SVGAGI. The CDR3 region has the DNA TGTGCCAGCAGCCTCGACAGGGCGGCTAACTATGGCTACACCTTC. Its protein product is CASSLDRAANYGYTF.

V gene TRBV19 combines with J gene TRBJ2-7, with 9 bases aligning to TRBD1. Looked up from germline, CDR1 is LNHDA and CDR2 is SQIVND (reference sequence). The CDR3 is 14 amino acids. After removal of 5 bases from V and 6 bases from J, the junction contained 8 bases not matched to a gene. CDR3 sequence: CASSLGTGFSEQYF. The CDR3 nucleotides read TGTGCCAGTAGTCTAGGGACAGGGTTCTCCGAGCAGTACTTC.

This clone was seen more than once but under ten times. CDR3 in amino acids: CASSVAGVGTGELFF. The CDR3 DNA follows: TGTGCCAGCAGCGTGGCAGGGGTGGGCACCGGGGAGCTGTTTTTT. This chain links TRBV9 with TRBJ2-2; tentative D call: TRBD1 (6 bases). Germline values: CDR1 SGDLS, CDR2 YYNGEE. CDR3 length: 15 amino acids. Trimming pared 2 bases from V and 4 bases from J, leaving 12 bases between.

The J gene is TRBJ2-2, the V gene TRBV15; unclear D gene. Trimming took 1 base from V and 3 from J, leaving 12 bases between them. CDR3 length equals 16 residues. Germline assignment: CDR1 LNHNV and CDR2 YYDKDF (reference sequence). CDR3 sequence: CATSRGGLAYTGELFF. CDR3 sequence (DNA): TGTGCCACCAGCAGAGGTGGCCTCGCCTACACCGGGGAGCTGTTTTTT.

The chain recombines TRBV9 with TRBJ1-6, with 7 bases that match TRBD1. The CDR3 contains 16 residues. Germline CDR1 is SGDLS and CDR2 is YYNGEE. V was pared by 0 bases and J by 8 bases, with 8 bases of the junction left unmatched. CDR3 sequence reads: CASSVGVGQSDSPLHF. The CDR3 DNA sequence: TGTGCCAGCAGCGTAGGGGTGGGACAGTCGGATTCACCCCTCCACTTT.

CDR3 sequence: CASSTGGGSNQPQHF. The CDR3 bases are TGTGCCAGCAGCACCGGCGGGGGCAGCAATCAGCCCCAGCATTTT. The rearrangement joins TRBV7-2 to TRBJ1-5; D perhaps matches TRBD1 (6 bases). Germline values: CDR1 SGHTA, CDR2 FQGNSA. V was clipped by 5 bases and J by 1 base, with 12 bases between them. The CDR3 totals 15 residues.

The chain is built from TRBV11-1 and TRBJ2-4, with a possible D match to TRBD1 (7 bases). Germline V CDR1 and CDR2: SGHAT, FQDESV (reference sequence). The CDR3 is 16 amino acids. V shed 4 bases and J shed 3 bases, with 16 bases lying between them. This CDR3 reads CASSSGQAGGKNIQYF. In nucleotides, the CDR3 is TGTGCCAGCAGCTCAGGACAGGCCGGGGGCAAAAACATTCAGTACTTC. Full variable domain (missing parts from reference TRBV11-1 and TRBJ2-4): EAEVAQSPRYKITEKSQAVAFWCDPISGHATLYWYRQILGQGPELLVQFQDESVVDDSQLPKDRFSAERLKGVDSTLKIQPAELGDSAMYLCASSSGQAGGKNIQYFGAGTRLSVL.

CDR3 sequence (DNA): TGTGCCAGCAGCTTGGCAGGGAATGAGCAGTTCTTC. Amino acids: CASSLAGNEQFF. The gene calls are TRBV5-4 and TRBJ2-1; tentatively, D is TRBD1 (5 bases). The CDR3 extends over 12 amino acids. Germline V gene sequence: CDR1 SGHNT, CDR2 YYREEE (reference sequence). The V gene lost 0 bases and the J gene lost 7 bases, with 5 bases spanning the gap.

V is TRBV28 and J is TRBJ2-3; 7 bases map to TRBD1. The CDR3 is 14 residues long. V was pared by 1 base and J by 6 bases, with 4 bases of the junction left unmatched. Per germline, CDR1 MDHEN and CDR2 SYDVKM. The CDR3, as DNA: TGTGCCAGCAGTTTATCGACAGGGTGGGATACGCAGTATTTT. As protein: CASSLSTGWDTQYF.

The genes are TRBV6-5 and TRBJ2-7; D is perhaps TRBD2 (5 bases). V lost 4 bases, J lost 2 bases, and 12 bases lay in between. The CDR3 is 14 residues long. The germline CDR1 and CDR2 sequences are MNHEY and SVGAGI. The CDR3 reads CASSSITGTYEQYF. The DNA of the CDR3 is TGTGCCAGCAGTTCCATTACGGGGACCTACGAGCAGTACTTC.

This chain links TRBV10-3 with TRBJ2-7; a weak D match, TRBD1 (5 bases). V gave up 4 bases and J gave up 5 bases, with 15 bases separating them. The germline gives CDR1 ENHRY, CDR2 SYGVKD. CDR3 size: 14 residues. CDR3 sequence (DNA): TGTGCCATCAGTGGTGTTGCAGGGAACAACGAGCAGTACTTC. It yields the protein CAISGVAGNNEQYF.

The chain joins TRBV30 to TRBJ2-7, with 9 nucleotides matching TRBD2. CDR1 GTSNPN and CDR2 SVGIG come from the germline V gene (reference sequence). Trimming cost V 0 bases and J 3 bases; bases outside gene matches: 3. This CDR3 comprises 14 residues. CDR3 amino acids: CAWSVGGGVYEQYF. In DNA, the CDR3 is TGTGCCTGGAGTGTAGGCGGGGGGGTCTACGAGCAGTACTTC.

The gene calls are TRBV5-1 and TRBJ1-2, with TRBD1 as a possible D gene (5 bases). The CDR3 is 14 residues long. Germline V lookup: CDR1 SGHRS, CDR2 YFSETQ. Trimming cost V 0 bases and J 3 bases, with 9 bases left between them. The CDR3 nucleotides are TGCGCCAGCAGCTTGGAAAGGGGCCACTATGGCTACACCTTC. It is translated as CASSLERGHYGYTF.

The J gene is TRBJ1-4, the V gene TRBV7-2; possible D gene TRBD1, 5 bases. The CDR3 length is 15 residues. CDR1 is SGHTA and CDR2 is FQGNSA in the germline V gene. V was trimmed by 2 bases and J by 7 bases, leaving 14 bases between them. The chain's CDR3 is CASSLFGGDFEKLFF. The DNA of the CDR3 is TGTGCCAGCAGCTTATTCGGAGGGGATTTTGAAAAACTGTTTTTT. Complete variable domain (other parts from reference TRBV7-2 and TRBJ1-4): GAGVSQSPSNKVTEKGKDVELRCDPISGHTALYWYRQSLGQGLEFLIYFQGNSAPDKSGLPSDRFSAERTGGSVSTLTIQRTQQEDSAVYLCASSLFGGDFEKLFFGSGTQLSVL.

The CDR3 DNA sequence: TGTGCCAGTAGTATCTCTTGGACAGGGATAAGCGAGCAGTACTTC. Residues: CASSISWTGISEQYF. The chain has TRBV19 and TRBJ2-7; 8 bases agree with TRBD1. The CDR3 totals 15 residues. The V and J ends lost 3 bases and 6 bases, in that order; junction bases with no gene match: 10. From germline, CDR1 is LNHDA and CDR2 SQIVND (reference sequence).

The rearrangement joins TRBV7-9 to TRBJ2-7; D perhaps matches TRBD1 (5 bases). The germline V gene has CDR1 SEHNR and CDR2 FQNEAQ (reference sequence). The germline V and J ends were trimmed by 0 bases and 7 bases, with 10 bases remaining between them. CDR3 length: 13 amino acids. CDR3 region: CASSLAADNEQYF. The CDR3 bases are TGTGCCAGCAGCTTAGCTGCGGACAATGAGCAGTACTTC.

The chain carries TRBV5-6 and TRBJ1-2, with 7 bases fitting TRBD1. The CDR3 covers 13 residues. The germline V gene encodes CDR1 SGHDT and CDR2 YYEEEE. After removal of 4 bases from V and 8 bases from J, the junction contained 8 bases not matched to a gene. The CDR3 sequence: CASSLDRWTGYTF. The CDR3 DNA sequence: TGTGCCAGCAGCCTGGACAGGTGGACCGGCTACACCTTC.

This clone was seen many times. The rearrangement links TRBV7-9 to TRBJ1-4; no reliable D call. The CDR3 sequence is 12 residues long. Germline V gene sequence: CDR1 SEHNR, CDR2 FQNEAQ (reference sequence). The V end lost 6 bases, the J end lost 5 bases, and 7 bases lay between the germline ends. The CDR3 loop reads CASRRQNEKLFF. CDR3 nucleotides: TGTGCCAGCAGGCGGCAGAATGAAAAACTGTTTTTT.

The genes are TRBV7-9 and TRBJ1-5, with D possibly matching TRBD1 (6 bases). V dropped 5 bases and J dropped 1 base, with 6 bases sitting between them. From germline, CDR1 is SEHNR and CDR2 FQNEAQ (reference sequence). This CDR3 has 13 residues. Here the CDR3 reads CASSDRSNQPQHF. For the CDR3, the DNA is TGTGCCAGCAGCGACAGGAGCAATCAGCCCCAGCATTTT.

This chain joins TRBV5-1 and TRBJ2-1; 8 bases match TRBD1. Germline trimming cut 0 bases from V and 8 bases from J; bases unmatched to any gene: 7. The germline V gene encodes CDR1 SGHRS and CDR2 YFSETQ. The CDR3 spans 15 residues. Here the CDR3 reads CASSLGQGKVDEQFF. CDR3 DNA: TGCGCCAGCAGCTTGGGACAGGGGAAGGTCGATGAGCAGTTCTTC.

The rearrangement links TRBV9 to TRBJ2-3, with 10 bases lining up with TRBD1. The CDR3 extends over 15 amino acids. CDR1 and CDR2 from the germline V gene are SGDLS and YYNGEE. V gave up 7 bases and J gave up 1 base; unmatched junction bases: 6. CDR3 nucleotide sequence: TGTGCCAGCCCAAACGGGACAGGGGGCACAGATACGCAGTATTTT. Translation gives CASPNGTGGTDTQYF.

This clone is a singleton in its sample. The rearrangement joins TRBV29-1 to TRBJ1-1, with D tentatively TRBD1 (6 bases). The CDR3 extends over 13 amino acids. Trimming took off 3 bases at V and 0 bases at J, with 8 bases between the two ends. Germline CDR1 reads SQVTM; CDR2 reads ANQGSEA. The CDR3: CSVEGTLNTEAFF. CDR3 nucleotides: TGCAGCGTTGAGGGGACATTGAACACTGAAGCTTTCTTT.